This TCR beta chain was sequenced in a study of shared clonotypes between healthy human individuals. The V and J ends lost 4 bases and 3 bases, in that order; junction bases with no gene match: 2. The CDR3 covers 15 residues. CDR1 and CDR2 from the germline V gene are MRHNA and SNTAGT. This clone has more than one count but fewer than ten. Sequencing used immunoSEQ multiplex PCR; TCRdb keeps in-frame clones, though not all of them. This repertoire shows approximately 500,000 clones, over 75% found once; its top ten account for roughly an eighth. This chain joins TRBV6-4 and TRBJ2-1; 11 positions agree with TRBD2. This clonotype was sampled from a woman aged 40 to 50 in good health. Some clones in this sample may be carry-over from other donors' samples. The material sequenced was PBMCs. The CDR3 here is CASSGGTSGYNEQFF. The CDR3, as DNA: TGTGCCAGCAGTGGCGGGACTAGCGGCTACAATGAGCAGTTCTTC.